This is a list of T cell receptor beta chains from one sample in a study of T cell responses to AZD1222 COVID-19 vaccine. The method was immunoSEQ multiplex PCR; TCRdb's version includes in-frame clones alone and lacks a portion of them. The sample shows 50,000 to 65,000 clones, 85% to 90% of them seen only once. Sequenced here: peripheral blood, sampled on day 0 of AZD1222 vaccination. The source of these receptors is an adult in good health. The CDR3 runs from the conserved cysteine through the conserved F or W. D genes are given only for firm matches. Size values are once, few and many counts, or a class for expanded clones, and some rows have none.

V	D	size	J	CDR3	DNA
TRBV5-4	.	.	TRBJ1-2	CVARSKGGYGYTF	TGTGTTGCTAGATCAAAGGGAGGCTATGGCTACACCTTC
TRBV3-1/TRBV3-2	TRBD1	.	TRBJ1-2	CASSPGQGNYGYTF	TGTGCCAGCAGCCCCGGACAGGGGAACTATGGCTACACCTTC
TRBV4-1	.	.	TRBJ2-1	CASRGNNEQFF	TGCGCCAGCAGAGGAAACAATGAGCAGTTCTTC
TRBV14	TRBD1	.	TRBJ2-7	CASSRPGTGAYEQYF	TGTGCCAGCAGCCGTCCCGGGACAGGTGCCTACGAGCAGTACTTC
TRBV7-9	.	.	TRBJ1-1	CASSYLQRGWAEAFF	TGTGCCAGCAGCTACCTCCAGAGGGGGTGGGCTGAAGCTTTCTTT
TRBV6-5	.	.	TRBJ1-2	CASRGPKDGYGYTF	TGTGCCAGCAGGGGGCCAAAGGATGGCTATGGCTACACCTTC
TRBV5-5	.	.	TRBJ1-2	CASSLTSDPNYGYTF	TGTGCCAGCAGCTTGACATCGGACCCTAACTATGGCTACACCTTC
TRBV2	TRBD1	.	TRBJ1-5	CASSVDRGSNQPQHF	TGTGCCAGCAGTGTGGACAGGGGAAGCAATCAGCCCCAGCATTTT
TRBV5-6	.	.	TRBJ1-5	CASSLGLGQPQHF	TGTGCCAGCAGCCTGGGACTTGGTCAGCCCCAGCATTTT
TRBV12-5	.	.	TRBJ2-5	CASGLGSSWETQYF	TGTGCTAGTGGCCTGGGAAGTTCGTGGGAGACCCAGTACTTC
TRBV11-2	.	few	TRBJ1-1	CASSLTEGTEAFF	TGTGCCAGCAGCTTAACCGAGGGCACTGAAGCTTTCTTT
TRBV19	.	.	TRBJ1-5	CASSIQRHQPQHF	TGTGCCAGTAGTATACAGCGACATCAGCCCCAGCATTTT
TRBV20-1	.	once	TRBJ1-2	CSANTYGYTF	TGCAGTGCTAATACCTATGGCTACACCTTC
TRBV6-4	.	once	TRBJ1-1	CASSRSWETEAFF	TGTGCCAGCAGCCGGAGCTGGGAGACTGAAGCTTTCTTT
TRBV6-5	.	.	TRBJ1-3	CASSYSRSGNTIYF	TGTGCCAGCAGTTACTCGAGGTCCGGAAACACCATATATTTT
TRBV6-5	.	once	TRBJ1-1	CASSYVKAGGTEAFF	TGTGCCAGCAGTTACGTGAAAGCAGGAGGGACTGAAGCTTTCTTT
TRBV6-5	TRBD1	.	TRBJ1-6	CASSYTTGLESPLHF	TGTGCCAGCAGTTACACGACAGGGCTGGAATCACCCCTCCACTTT
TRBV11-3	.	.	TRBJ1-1	CASSDPGQEAFF	TGTGCCAGCAGCGATCCGGGACAAGAAGCTTTCTTT
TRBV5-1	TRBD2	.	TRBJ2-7	CASSVLTSGGAYEQYF	TGCGCCAGCAGCGTGCTAACTAGCGGGGGGGCCTACGAGCAGTACTTC
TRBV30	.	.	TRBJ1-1	CAWSGGGTEAFF	TGTGCCTGGAGCGGGGGGGGCACTGAAGCTTTCTTT
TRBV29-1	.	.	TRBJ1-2	CSVEGGYTF	TGCAGCGTTGAGGGGGGCTACACCTTC
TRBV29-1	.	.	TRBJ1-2	CSVVEGGGYTF	TGCAGCGTTGTGGAAGGGGGTGGCTACACCTTC
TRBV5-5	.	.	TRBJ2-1	CASSLVHLTEQFF	TGTGCCAGCAGCTTGGTGCACCTCACTGAGCAGTTCTTC
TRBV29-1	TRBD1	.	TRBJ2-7	CSAGTGHTGYEQYF	TGCAGCGCAGGGACAGGCCACACGGGCTACGAGCAGTACTTC
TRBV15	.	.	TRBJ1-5	CATSRDSGGAQPQHF	TGTGCCACCAGCAGAGACTCGGGGGGCGCCCAGCCCCAGCATTTT
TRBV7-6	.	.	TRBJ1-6	CASGQDNNSPLHF	TGTGCCAGCGGCCAGGACAATAATTCACCCCTCCACTTT
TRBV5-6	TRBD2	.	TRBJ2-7	CASSEPAAGAYEQYF	TGTGCCAGCAGCGAGCCAGCCGCGGGAGCCTACGAGCAGTACTTC
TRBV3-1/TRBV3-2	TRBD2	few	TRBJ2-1	CASRGLAGTSSYNEQFF	TGTGCCAGCAGGGGGCTAGCGGGGACCAGCTCCTACAATGAGCAGTTCTTC
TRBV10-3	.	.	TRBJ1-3	CAISGSYISSGNTIYF	TGTGCCATCAGTGGGTCCTACATATCCTCTGGAAACACCATATATTTT